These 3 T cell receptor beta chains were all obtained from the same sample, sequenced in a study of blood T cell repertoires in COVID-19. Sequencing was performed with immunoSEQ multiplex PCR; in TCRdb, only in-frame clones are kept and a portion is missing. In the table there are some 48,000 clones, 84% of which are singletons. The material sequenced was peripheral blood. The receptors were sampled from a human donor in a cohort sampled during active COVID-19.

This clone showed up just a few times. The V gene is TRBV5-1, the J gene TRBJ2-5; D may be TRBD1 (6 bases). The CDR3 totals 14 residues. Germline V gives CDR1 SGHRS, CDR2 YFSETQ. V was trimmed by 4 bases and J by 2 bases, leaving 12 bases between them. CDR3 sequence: CASSPGTTQETQYF. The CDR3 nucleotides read TGCGCCAGCAGCCCCGGGACAACTCAAGAGACCCAGTACTTC.

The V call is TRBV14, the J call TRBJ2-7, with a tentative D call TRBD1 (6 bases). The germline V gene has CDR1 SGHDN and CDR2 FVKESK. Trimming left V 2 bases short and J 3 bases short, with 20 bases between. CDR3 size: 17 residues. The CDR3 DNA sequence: TGTGCCAGCAGCCAACAAGGAAGGACAGCAGTGGACTACGAGCAGTACTTC. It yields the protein CASSQQGRTAVDYEQYF.

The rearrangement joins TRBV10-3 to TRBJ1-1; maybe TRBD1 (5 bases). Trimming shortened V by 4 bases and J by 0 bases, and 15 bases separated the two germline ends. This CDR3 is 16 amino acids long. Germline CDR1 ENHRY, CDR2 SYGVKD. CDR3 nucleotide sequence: TGTGCCATCAGTGGACCCTTGGCAGGGTTGAACACTGAAGCTTTCTTT. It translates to CAISGPLAGLNTEAFF.